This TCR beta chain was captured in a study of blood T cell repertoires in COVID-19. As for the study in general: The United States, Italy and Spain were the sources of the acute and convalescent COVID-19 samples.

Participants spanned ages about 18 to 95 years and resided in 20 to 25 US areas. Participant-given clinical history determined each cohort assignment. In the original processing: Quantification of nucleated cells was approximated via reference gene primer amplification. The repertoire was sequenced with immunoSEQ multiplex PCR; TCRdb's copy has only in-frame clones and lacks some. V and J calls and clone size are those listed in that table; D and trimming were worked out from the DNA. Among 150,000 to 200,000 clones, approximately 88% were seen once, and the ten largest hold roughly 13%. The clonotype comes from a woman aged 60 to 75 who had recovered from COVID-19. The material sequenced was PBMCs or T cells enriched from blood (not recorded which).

The CDR3 nucleotides are TGCGCCAGCAGCTTGGGGGACAGGAACTATGGCTACACCTTC. This sequence encodes CASSLGDRNYGYTF. The chain employs TRBV5-1 and TRBJ1-2; 8 bases are a match to TRBD1. The CDR3 loop spans 14 amino acids. V was pared by 0 bases and J by 2 bases, with 0 bases of the junction left unmatched. Germline assignment: CDR1 SGHRS and CDR2 YFSETQ.